The source of this T cell receptor (beta chain) is a study of T cell changes during pregnancy in multiple sclerosis. The CDR3 totals 14 residues. V was shortened by 4 bases and J by 5 bases, with 15 bases between the two germline ends. Germline loops: CDR1 SGDLS, CDR2 YYNGEE. Some clones are missing from TCRdb's copy, which holds only in-frame ones; the method was immunoSEQ multiplex PCR. Of just over 35,000 clones listed, roughly 93% were seen once; the top ten hold 0.35% to 0.5%. The chain has TRBV9 and TRBJ2-5; maybe TRBD1 (5 bases). The clonotype was recovered from a female donor with multiple sclerosis, enrolled in a pregnancy study. Sample: CD4+ T cells from peripheral blood mononuclear cells, taken in the first trimester of pregnancy. CDR3 nucleotides: TGTGCCAGCAGCCCGAATAGGGGAAGTGAGACCCAGTACTTC. Its protein is CASSPNRGSETQYF.